These 7 T cell receptor beta chains were sequenced from one sample in a study of blood T cell repertoires in COVID-19. Libraries were prepared by immunoSEQ multiplex PCR; TCRdb keeps only in-frame clonotypes and omits some of them. The table has around 65,000 clones, more than 75% seen once. The sample taken for sequencing was peripheral blood. The source of these receptors is a human donor in a cohort sampled during active COVID-19.

The rearrangement uses TRBV28 and TRBJ1-2; no clear D gene. There are 13 residues in the CDR3. The V and J ends lost 2 bases and 4 bases respectively, with 8 bases between them. Germline V gene sequence: CDR1 MDHEN, CDR2 SYDVKM. The CDR3 protein is CASSLVGGYGYTF. The CDR3 nucleotides read TGTGCCAGCAGTTTAGTGGGAGGCTATGGCTACACCTTC.

The rearrangement links TRBV7-9 to TRBJ1-2; the match to TRBD1 covers 7 bases. V shed 1 base and J 7 bases; nucleotides not matched to a gene: 3. The CDR3 has 13 amino acids. The germline V gene encodes CDR1 SEHNR and CDR2 FQNEAQ (reference sequence). The CDR3 loop reads CASSLEQGSGYTF. The CDR3 nucleotides read TGTGCCAGCAGCTTAGAACAGGGGTCTGGCTACACCTTC.

This sequence joins TRBV6-5 and TRBJ2-1; 12 positions match TRBD2. This CDR3 is built from 15 residues. V lost 7 bases and J lost 4; bases outside the gene matches: 5. CDR1 MNHEY and CDR2 SVGAGI come from the germline V gene. This CDR3 is CASTPTSGRYNEQFF. The CDR3 coding sequence is TGTGCCAGCACCCCGACTAGCGGGAGATACAATGAGCAGTTCTTC.

The V gene is TRBV28, the J gene TRBJ2-3; TRBD2 agrees at 11 bases. CDR1 and CDR2 (germline): MDHEN, SYDVKM. The V gene end was trimmed by 4 bases and the J gene end by 6 bases; junction bases not matched to a gene: 6. The CDR3 contains 15 residues. Here the CDR3 reads CASSSRTSGLDTQYF. CDR3 nucleotides: TGTGCCAGCAGTTCTCGGACTAGCGGGTTGGATACGCAGTATTTT.

The chain links TRBV2 to TRBJ1-5; tentative D call: TRBD1 (6 bases). Per the germline V gene, CDR1 is SNHLY and CDR2 is FYNNEI. The CDR3 is 14 residues long. Trimming took 4 bases from V and 2 from J, leaving 9 bases between them. The CDR3 nucleotides read TGTGCCAGCAGTGTCCGACAGGGCAATCAGCCCCAGCATTTT. Protein: CASSVRQGNQPQHF. The full variable domain, rest sourced from reference TRBV2 and TRBJ1-5, is EPEVTQTPSHQVTQMGQEVILRCVPISNHLYFYWYRQILGQKVEFLVSFYNNEISEKSEIFDDQFSVERPDGSNFTLKIRSTKLEDSAMYFCASSVRQGNQPQHFGDGTRLSIL.

This chain uses TRBV14 with TRBJ2-7; 12 nucleotides line up with TRBD2. CDR3 size: 15 residues. CDR1 is SGHDN, CDR2 FVKESK, per germline. Losses at the gene ends were 5 bases for V and 3 bases for J; bases not matched to a gene: 5. This CDR3 reads CASSTSGRTSYEQYF. CDR3 DNA: TGTGCCAGCAGCACTAGCGGGAGGACCAGCTACGAGCAGTACTTC.

The CDR3 here is CASSLTSFDTEAFF. The CDR3 coding sequence is TGTGCCAGCAGCTTAACATCGTTCGACACTGAAGCTTTCTTT. The chain is built from TRBV7-2 and TRBJ1-1; no firm D call. The V gene lost 2 bases and the J gene lost 3 bases, with 10 bases spanning the gap. The CDR3 extends over 14 amino acids. Germline V gene lookup returns CDR1 SGHTA and CDR2 FQGNSA.